This passage covers 30 T cell receptor beta chains from one sample sequenced in a study of persistence of HIV-infected CD4 T cells. This was the immunoSEQ version 4 assay in survey mode. Clones were read by immunoSEQ multiplex PCR, and TCRdb kept only the in-frame ones, dropping some. The sample consists of 40,000 to 55,000 clones, approximately 90% of them appearing once. Anti-CD3/anti-CD28 beads served as a nonspecific positive control stimulus. Sorting selected CD4+ T cells upregulating both CD40 ligand and CD69. Their specific antigens are unknown. This specimen was CD4+ T cells sorted from PBMCs after approximately 18-hour stimulation, taken from a patient who received antiretroviral therapy. Receptors originate from an adult woman with HIV who was CMV-seropositive.

The chain joins TRBV6-6 to TRBJ2-1, with 13 bases that match TRBD2. Germline-derived CDR1 and CDR2 are MNHNY and SVGAGI (reference sequence). This CDR3 has 19 residues. The J segment lost 0 bases and the V segment lost 5 bases, leaving 10 bases of the junction unmatched. CDR3 bases: TGTGCCAGCAGTCCGCGGACTAGCGGGGGTCCTAGCTCCTACAATGAGCAGTTCTTC. Encoded protein: CASSPRTSGGPSSYNEQFF.

The chain recombines TRBV2 with TRBJ2-5; D assignment may be TRBD1 or TRBD2 (5 bases each). This CDR3 contains 15 residues. Trimming pared 6 bases from V and 5 bases from J, leaving 19 bases between. Germline CDR1 SNHLY, CDR2 FYNNEI. CDR3 bases: TGTGCCAGCAGACTGGGACCTACAAGGGAGGAGACCCAGTACTTC. The encoded protein is CASRLGPTREETQYF.

The rearrangement links TRBV5-1 to TRBJ2-7; D is tentatively TRBD1 or TRBD2 (5 bases each). V was trimmed by 2 bases and J by 2 bases, leaving 14 bases between them. CDR3 size: 15 residues. CDR1 is SGHRS, CDR2 YFSETQ, per germline. CDR3 nucleotides: TGCGCCAGCAGCTTACAGGTCGGGGTCGCCTACGAGCAGTACTTC. Translation gives CASSLQVGVAYEQYF.

The chain is built from TRBV27 and TRBJ1-2; D possibly corresponds to TRBD1 (6 bases). CDR3 length: 14 amino acids. CDR1 is MNHEY, CDR2 SMNVEV, per germline (reference sequence). Trimming took 4 bases from V and 6 from J, leaving 15 bases between them. CDR3 protein: CASSSPGGGDGYTF. The CDR3 nucleotides read TGTGCCAGCAGTTCCCCAGGAGGGGGTGATGGCTACACCTTC.

This clone came up once. The V and J genes are TRBV18 and TRBJ1-6; TRBD1 agrees at 7 bases. Trimming at V came to 6 bases and at J to 7 bases, leaving 0 bases not matched to a gene. Germline CDR1 is KGHSH and CDR2 is LQKENI. The CDR3 sequence is 12 residues long. The CDR3 sequence: CASSGQNSPLHF. CDR3 bases: TGTGCCAGCTCGGGACAGAATTCACCCCTCCACTTT.

V gene TRBV10-3 combines with J gene TRBJ1-6; D is perhaps TRBD1 (5 bases). This CDR3 is 13 amino acids long. The germline V and J ends were trimmed by 7 bases and 8 bases, with 12 bases remaining between them. Looked up from germline, CDR1 is ENHRY and CDR2 is SYGVKD. Here the CDR3 DNA reads TGTGCCATCAAGGAAATGGGGGATTCACCCCTCCACTTT. This sequence encodes CAIKEMGDSPLHF.

The rearrangement joins TRBV15 to TRBJ2-5; D may be TRBD2 (5 bases). The V end was cut by 8 bases, the J end by 0 bases, with 13 bases between. Germline V gives CDR1 LNHNV, CDR2 YYDKDF (reference sequence). The CDR3 runs 14 residues. The CDR3 region is CATARDLYQETQYF. Here the CDR3 DNA reads TGTGCCACCGCACGGGATTTGTACCAAGAGACCCAGTACTTC.

CDR3 bases: TGCGCCAGCAGCCCGGAGGGGACTAGGGGTCGCAATGAGCAGTTCTTC. The encoded protein is CASSPEGTRGRNEQFF. The J gene is TRBJ2-1, the V gene TRBV10-1; 8 nucleotides align to TRBD2. The CDR3 is made up of 16 amino acids. With 6 bases clipped from V and 6 bases from J, the junction kept 13 bases outside the gene matches. Germline V CDR1 and CDR2: WNHNN, SYGVQD (reference sequence).

V usage is TRBV21-1 and J usage is TRBJ2-4; the table's D call of TRBD1 was not tested on the DNA. TRBV21-1 counts as a pseudogene. The CDR3 length is 17 residues. The CDR3 nucleotides read TGTGCCAGCAGCAAAAGGGGACACACAAATTCCAAAAACATTCAGTACTTC. Translation gives CASSKRGHTNSKNIQYF.

The rearrangement links TRBV18 to TRBJ1-6; D is possibly TRBD1 (5 bases). The V and J ends lost 0 bases and 7 bases respectively, with 19 bases between them. CDR1 and CDR2 (germline): KGHSH, LQKENI. This CDR3 is built from 18 residues. CDR3 nucleotide sequence: TGTGCCAGCTCACCACCGCTGACCGTCGGGGCGAGGAATTCACCCCTCCACTTT. This encodes CASSPPLTVGARNSPLHF.

This clone came up a few times. The chain links TRBV30 to TRBJ1-1; maybe TRBD1 (6 bases). Trimming took off 2 bases at V and 5 bases at J, with 15 bases between the two ends. This CDR3 spans 14 amino acids. Per germline, CDR1 GTSNPN and CDR2 SVGIG (reference sequence). CDR3 region: CAWSPDWRGTEAFF. CDR3 DNA: TGTGCCTGGAGTCCGGACTGGAGGGGGACTGAAGCTTTCTTT.

This chain links TRBV15 with TRBJ2-7; TRBD2 matches at 11 bases. CDR1 and CDR2 from the germline V gene are LNHNV and YYDKDF (reference sequence). V lost 1 base, J lost 0 bases, and 5 bases stayed unmatched. The CDR3 contains 17 residues. The CDR3 protein is CATSRGRGLADSYEQYF. CDR3 nucleotides: TGTGCCACCAGCAGAGGTCGGGGACTAGCGGACTCCTACGAGCAGTACTTC.

This chain uses TRBV29-1 with TRBJ2-3; D remains unclear. V lost 5 bases, J lost 5 bases, and 17 bases lay in between. CDR3 length: 14 residues. Germline V gene data show CDR1 as SQVTM and CDR2 as ANQGSEA. The CDR3 region is CSVPDPLPQDTQYF. The DNA for the CDR3 is TGCAGCGTTCCCGACCCCCTCCCCCAAGATACGCAGTATTTT.

The chain couples TRBV7-9 to TRBJ2-7; 8 positions agree with TRBD2. This CDR3 is 13 amino acids long. CDR1 SEHNR and CDR2 FQNEAQ come from the germline V gene (reference sequence). Unmatched junction bases numbered 6, after V lost 4 bases and J lost 7 bases. The CDR3 DNA follows: TGTGCCAGCAGCTACCCGGGAGGGAGAGAGCAGTACTTC. It specifies CASSYPGGREQYF.

The V gene is TRBV24-1, the J gene TRBJ2-2; TRBD2 might be the D (5 bases). This CDR3 spans 15 amino acids. Trimming pared 7 bases from V and 6 bases from J, leaving 17 bases between. Germline V gives CDR1 KGHDR, CDR2 SFDVKD. CDR3 amino acids: CATRPDGDKAGELFF. The CDR3 nucleotides read TGTGCCACCAGGCCGGACGGGGATAAGGCCGGGGAGCTGTTTTTT.

The V call is TRBV19, the J call TRBJ2-5; 7 nucleotides agree with TRBD2. The junction had 12 bases not matched to a gene; V was cut back by 8 bases and J by 3 bases. Germline V gene data show CDR1 as LNHDA and CDR2 as SQIVND (reference sequence). There are 15 residues in the CDR3. The CDR3 spells CASARGGLLKETQYF. In nucleotides, the CDR3 is TGTGCCAGTGCCCGCGGGGGTTTACTCAAAGAGACCCAGTACTTC.

The genes are TRBV18 and TRBJ1-2, with TRBD1 as a possible D gene (5 bases). V gave up 0 bases and J gave up 1 base, with 6 bases separating them. Germline-derived CDR1 and CDR2 are KGHSH and LQKENI. The CDR3 spans 14 residues. The CDR3 coding sequence is TGTGCCAGCTCACCACCCCAGGGTAACTATGGCTACACCTTC. Its protein product is CASSPPQGNYGYTF. The whole variable domain, filled in from reference TRBV18 and TRBJ1-2, reads NAGVMQNPRHLVRRRGQEARLRCSPMKGHSHVYWYRQLPEEGLKFMVYLQKENIIDESGMPKERFSAEFPKEGPSILRIQQVVRGDSAAYFCASSPPQGNYGYTFGSGTRLTVV.

V usage is TRBV5-1 and J usage is TRBJ2-7; no firm D call. V was pared by 0 bases and J by 3 bases, with 7 bases between. The CDR3 has 13 amino acids. Germline V CDR1 and CDR2: SGHRS, YFSETQ. The CDR3 DNA reads as TGCGCCAGCAGCTTGGGACAAAGCTACGAGCAGTACTTC. Protein: CASSLGQSYEQYF.

V usage is TRBV6-5 and J usage is TRBJ1-5, with 10 bases identical to TRBD1. The CDR3 contains 15 residues. The germline gives CDR1 MNHEY, CDR2 SVGAGI. The J segment lost 7 bases and the V segment lost 6 bases, leaving 9 bases of the junction unmatched. Written as DNA, the CDR3 is TGTGCCAGCAGCCTGACAGGGGGCTTGGGGCAGCCCCAGCATTTT. Amino acid sequence: CASSLTGGLGQPQHF.

The genes are TRBV2 and TRBJ2-1; D uncertain. V shed 1 base and J shed 10 bases, with 14 bases lying between them. This CDR3 comprises 14 residues. From germline, CDR1 is SNHLY and CDR2 FYNNEI. The CDR3 region has the DNA TGTGCCAGCAGTGAAGGGGCAGCCGATATAGAGCAGTTCTTC. Translated: CASSEGAADIEQFF.

The J gene is TRBJ1-3, the V gene TRBV7-2; D gene unclear. CDR1 SGHTA and CDR2 FQGNSA come from the germline V gene. This CDR3 has 13 residues. The ends were cut back, 8 bases at V and 0 bases at J, with 8 bases in the middle. The CDR3 DNA follows: TGTGCCAGCTCCCCCAGCTCTGGAAACACCATATATTTT. This sequence encodes CASSPSSGNTIYF.

The V call is TRBV5-1, the J call TRBJ2-5; D assignment may be TRBD1 or TRBD2 (5 bases each). Trimming stripped 0 bases from V and 3 bases from J, with 6 bases between. The CDR3 is made up of 13 amino acids. Germline assignment: CDR1 SGHRS and CDR2 YFSETQ. The DNA for the CDR3 is TGCGCCAGCAGCTTGGGAGGGGAAGAGACCCAGTACTTC. This sequence encodes CASSLGGEETQYF.

CDR3 loop: CASSLRFQLGNQPQHF. The CDR3 DNA sequence: TGTGCCAGCAGCTTACGTTTCCAGCTTGGCAATCAGCCCCAGCATTTT. This rearrangement joins TRBV7-2 to TRBJ1-5; no clear D gene. The CDR3 length is 16 residues. The germline gives CDR1 SGHTA, CDR2 FQGNSA. V was shortened by 2 bases and J by 2 bases, with 13 bases between the two germline ends.

This clone was seen once. This sequence joins TRBV4-3 and TRBJ1-1; D gene uncertain. Trimming removed 0 bases from V and 3 bases from J, with 11 bases in between. Germline V CDR1 and CDR2: LGHNA, YSLEER. The CDR3 totals 15 residues. The CDR3 nucleotides read TGCGCCAGCAGCCAAGATGGGGAGAGGGACACTGAAGCTTTCTTT. Translation: CASSQDGERDTEAFF.

The chain joins TRBV19 to TRBJ1-2; D is unclear. The ends were cut back, 4 bases at V and 2 bases at J, with 8 bases in the middle. There are 13 residues in the CDR3. Germline CDR1 and CDR2: LNHDA and SQIVND (reference sequence). The CDR3 coding sequence is TGTGCCAGTAGTAGCCAGCTCAACTATGGCTACACCTTC. Protein sequence: CASSSQLNYGYTF.

Here the CDR3 DNA reads TGTGCCAGCAGCAGAAAAGCTACAGTCTACGAGCAGTACTTC. This gives the protein CASSRKATVYEQYF. The chain links TRBV21-1 to TRBJ2-7; TRBD1, the table's D call, was not compared with the DNA. TRBV21-1 is listed as a pseudogene. The CDR3 is 14 amino acids.

This clone showed up just once. The chain links TRBV30 to TRBJ1-2; D not resolved. The V and J ends lost 2 bases and 5 bases respectively, with 12 bases between them. The length of the CDR3 is 13 residues. The germline gives CDR1 GTSNPN, CDR2 SVGIG (reference sequence). The CDR3 region has the DNA TGTGCCTGGAGTCCATTCGGGGATTATGGCTACACCTTC. This gives the protein CAWSPFGDYGYTF.

The chain joins TRBV27 to TRBJ1-2; a possible D gene is TRBD1 (5 bases). CDR3 length: 13 residues. The germline gives CDR1 MNHEY, CDR2 SMNVEV (reference sequence). V was cut by 4 bases and J by 8 bases, with 14 bases left in between. The CDR3 DNA is TGTGCCAGCAGTTCCGACAGAGGCTTCGGCTACACCTTC. Translating gives CASSSDRGFGYTF.

The gene calls are TRBV7-9 and TRBJ1-1, with 9 positions matching TRBD1. This CDR3 comprises 15 residues. V lost 6 bases to trimming and J lost 6 bases; unmatched junction nucleotides: 11. Germline V gives CDR1 SEHNR, CDR2 FQNEAQ (reference sequence). Here the CDR3 reads CASRRVTGGASEAFF. In DNA, the CDR3 is TGTGCCAGCAGACGTGTAACAGGGGGCGCTTCTGAAGCTTTCTTT.

The J gene is TRBJ2-3, the V gene TRBV30; TRBD2 matches at 10 bases. Germline V lookup: CDR1 GTSNPN, CDR2 SVGIG (reference sequence). Trimming removed 2 bases from V and 6 bases from J; junction bases left unmatched: 5. The CDR3 totals 14 residues. The DNA of the CDR3 is TGTGCCTGGAGTCCGGGACTAGCGTCGGATACGCAGTATTTT. Its protein product is CAWSPGLASDTQYF.